One and the same sample provided the 20 T cell receptor beta chains below, sequenced in a study of identical twins. TCRdb reanalysed the 5' RACE reads using MiXCR and keeps one entry per CDR3 protein. In the table there are 450,000 to 500,000 distinct CDR3 sequences, roughly an eighth of which are singletons. The same data also went into a second study, on yellow fever vaccine responses in identical twins.

Material: CD4+ T cells sorted from blood. The receptor source for this set is a woman aged 18-35 years in good health.

The V and J genes are TRBV7-8 and TRBJ2-3; possibly TRBD2 for D (5 bases). The ends were cut back, 5 bases at V and 2 bases at J, with 26 bases in the middle. Per germline, CDR1 SGHVS and CDR2 FQNEAQ. This CDR3 has 19 amino acids. CDR3 DNA sequence: TGTGCCAGCAGCCAGCGGTCGGAGCAGCGCTTTTCGGACACAGATACGCAGTATTTT. Its translation is CASSQRSEQRFSDTDTQYF. The full variable domain, with the rest looked up from reference TRBV7-8 and TRBJ2-3, is GAGVSQSPRYKVAKRGQDVALRCDPISGHVSLFWYQQALGQGPEFLTYFQNEAQLDKSGLPSDRFFAERPEGSVSTLKIQRTQQEDSAVYLCASSQRSEQRFSDTDTQYFGPGTRLTVL.

This clonotype was observed many times. The V call is TRBV5-5, the J call TRBJ1-2; D ambiguous. Germline V gene lookup returns CDR1 SGHKS and CDR2 YYEKEE (reference sequence). V shed 2 bases and J shed 2 bases, with 7 bases lying between them. The length of the CDR3 is 13 residues. The CDR3: CASSLDPNYGYTF. In nucleotides, the CDR3 is TGTGCCAGCAGCTTAGACCCGAACTATGGCTACACCTTC.

This clonotype was seen a few times. The V gene is TRBV11-2, the J gene TRBJ1-1; D is uncertain. The length of the CDR3 is 17 residues. Looked up from germline, CDR1 is SGHAT and CDR2 is FQNNGV. Deletions cut 0 bases from V and 0 bases from J, with 14 bases between. CDR3 DNA sequence: TGTGCCAGCAGCTTAGACCCCGGGCTGGGAATGAACACTGAAGCTTTCTTT. Protein: CASSLDPGLGMNTEAFF. Filled out from reference TRBV11-2 and TRBJ1-1, the complete variable domain reads EAGVAQSPRYKIIEKRQSVAFWCNPISGHATLYWYQQILGQGPKLLIQFQNNGVVDDSQLPKDRFSAERLKGVDSTLKIQPAKLEDSAVYLCASSLDPGLGMNTEAFFGQGTRLTVV.

A few counts support this clonotype. This chain connects TRBV10-3 to TRBJ1-6; unclear D gene. Germline-derived CDR1 and CDR2 are ENHRY and SYGVKD. V lost 3 bases to trimming and J lost 7 bases, with 10 bases between them. The CDR3 length is 14 residues. Here the CDR3 DNA reads TGTGCCATCAGTGAACCTCAGAGCAATTCACCCCTCCACTTT. This sequence encodes CAISEPQSNSPLHF.

This clonotype was seen many times. The rearrangement joins TRBV3-1 to TRBJ2-5, with a weak D call TRBD2 (5 bases). Trimming took 7 bases from V and 5 from J, leaving 11 bases between them. Germline-derived CDR1 and CDR2 are LGHDT and YNNKEL (reference sequence). The length of the CDR3 is 12 residues. The CDR3 coding sequence is TGTGCCAGCATCGACCGAGGGGAGACCCAGTACTTC. This encodes CASIDRGETQYF.

Turning to this clonotype: Here the CDR3 omits its conserved ending phenylalanine or tryptophan, so a read error is the likely source. The rearrangement uses TRBV20-1 and TRBJ2-1, with TRBD2 identical over 13 bases. CDR3 length equals 20 residues. CDR1 DFQATT and CDR2 SNEGSKA come from the germline V gene (reference sequence). The ends lost 3 bases at V and 0 bases at J; junction bases unmatched: 14. The CDR3 bases are TGCAGTGCTAGTTCAATCTGGACTAGCGGGGGAACGAGCTCCTACAATGAGCAGTTCGTC. Its translation: CSASSIWTSGGTSSYNEQFV.

This clonotype was detected a few times. The V call is TRBV18, the J call TRBJ1-1, with D maybe TRBD1 (5 bases). CDR1 and CDR2 from the germline V gene are KGHSH and LQKENI. The CDR3 runs to 15 residues. The V gene lost 0 bases and the J gene lost 4 bases, with 12 bases spanning the gap. The CDR3 DNA sequence: TGTGCCAGCTCACCACCGGGACGGGAAAGCACTGAAGCTTTCTTT. This gives the protein CASSPPGRESTEAFF.

For the CDR3, the DNA is TGCGCCAGCAGCCAAGACCCTCGAACGGTCCAGACAGGGTCCTACGAGCAGTACTTC. Its protein is CASSQDPRTVQTGSYEQYF. The gene calls are TRBV4-1 and TRBJ2-7, with TRBD1 identical over 7 bases. CDR1 MGHRA and CDR2 YSYEKL come from the germline V gene. V was pared by 0 bases and J by 1 base, with 15 bases of the junction left unmatched. This CDR3 contains 19 residues.

In this sample, this clonotype turned up a few times. CDR3 in amino acids: CASSGSTGSKNIQYF. The CDR3 coding sequence is TGTGCCAGCAGTGGGTCGACAGGGAGCAAAAACATTCAGTACTTC. The rearrangement links TRBV28 to TRBJ2-4; 7 bases fit TRBD1. Germline lookup yields CDR1 MDHEN and CDR2 SYDVKM. The J segment lost 3 bases and the V segment lost 5 bases, leaving 7 bases of the junction unmatched. CDR3 size: 15 residues.

The DNA of the CDR3 is TGCGCCAGCAGCCAAGAGGAAACAGCCGGGGAGCTGTTTTTT. It specifies CASSQEETAGELFF. This chain connects TRBV4-1 to TRBJ2-2, with D hard to call. The germline V and J ends were trimmed by 0 bases and 6 bases, with 8 bases remaining between them. CDR1 and CDR2 (germline): MGHRA, YSYEKL. The CDR3 totals 14 residues.

This chain connects TRBV4-1 to TRBJ2-7; 7 bases are shared with TRBD1. The CDR3 contains 16 residues. V dropped 3 bases and J dropped 3; count of bases not matched to a gene: 11. Looked up from germline, CDR1 is MGHRA and CDR2 is YSYEKL. The CDR3 DNA follows: TGCGCCAGCAGCCATGCCGGGACAGCTACCCTCTACGAGCAGTACTTC. Its translation: CASSHAGTATLYEQYF.

The rearrangement joins TRBV9 to TRBJ1-3; maybe TRBD1 (5 bases). CDR3 length: 20 residues. V dropped 4 bases and J dropped 0 bases, with 26 bases sitting between them. CDR1 and CDR2 from the germline V gene are SGDLS and YYNGEE. CDR3 region: CASSPRAWGSQRSSGNTIYF. The CDR3 DNA follows: TGTGCCAGCAGCCCCCGTGCTTGGGGCAGCCAGAGAAGCTCTGGAAACACCATATATTTT.

The V call is TRBV7-2, the J call TRBJ2-5, with 10 nucleotides matching TRBD2. From germline, CDR1 is SGHTA and CDR2 FQGNSA. J was trimmed by 5 bases and V by 4 bases; bases with no gene match: 10. This CDR3 has 16 amino acids. The CDR3 spells CASSSGASGGGETQYF. The CDR3 DNA is TGTGCCAGCAGCTCCGGGGCTAGCGGGGGAGGGGAGACCCAGTACTTC.

This clonotype was seen more than once but under ten times. This sequence joins TRBV29-1 and TRBJ1-1; possible D gene TRBD1, 6 bases. This CDR3 region has 13 residues. V was clipped by 4 bases and J by 8 bases, with 17 bases between them. CDR1 is SQVTM and CDR2 is ANQGSEA in the germline V gene. The CDR3 DNA is TGCAGCGTTGTAACTGCGGGGGGCCGGGAAGCTTTCTTT. Its translation: CSVVTAGGREAFF.

The chain couples TRBV7-9 to TRBJ2-1; D gene ambiguous. The germline V gene has CDR1 SEHNR and CDR2 FQNEAQ (reference sequence). V lost 5 bases to trimming and J lost 7 bases, with 9 bases between them. CDR3 size: 12 residues. CDR3 protein: CASSPIGNEQFF. For the CDR3, the DNA is TGTGCCAGCAGCCCAATTGGAAATGAGCAGTTCTTC.

The V and J genes are TRBV11-2 and TRBJ2-4; TRBD2 might be the D (6 bases). CDR3 length: 19 residues. Germline CDR1 reads SGHAT; CDR2 reads FQNNGV. V dropped 5 bases and J dropped 1 base, with 24 bases sitting between them. For the CDR3, the DNA is TGTGCCAGCAGCCACCTAGCGACAAGCTACCCTAACGCCAAAAACATTCAGTACTTC. Its protein is CASSHLATSYPNAKNIQYF.

This clonotype was counted a few times. The rearrangement joins TRBV20-1 to TRBJ2-7; weak D call: TRBD1 (5 bases). The CDR3 runs 13 residues. V lost 3 bases and J lost 1, with 10 bases in between. CDR1 DFQATT and CDR2 SNEGSKA come from the germline V gene (reference sequence). In nucleotides, the CDR3 is TGCAGTGCTAGCCTTTCAGGGTCCTACGAGCAGTACTTC. Amino acids: CSASLSGSYEQYF.

The chain joins TRBV7-9 to TRBJ2-2; 11 positions agree with TRBD1. CDR3 length: 16 residues. J lost 3 bases, V lost 8 bases, and 8 bases had no gene match. From germline, CDR1 is SEHNR and CDR2 FQNEAQ (reference sequence). CDR3 bases: TGTGCCAGCGCCGGGACAGGGGGAATAGACACCGGGGAGCTGTTTTTT. It encodes CASAGTGGIDTGELFF.

The gene calls are TRBV6-5 and TRBJ1-1; no clear D gene. CDR3 length equals 14 residues. The V end was cut by 4 bases, the J end by 5 bases, with 14 bases between. Germline V gene lookup returns CDR1 MNHEY and CDR2 SVGAGI. The CDR3 spells CASSSRSRATEAFF. The CDR3 nucleotides are TGTGCCAGCAGTTCCAGGTCCCGCGCAACTGAAGCTTTCTTT.

This clonotype has ten or more counts. The gene calls are TRBV5-1 and TRBJ2-3; no clear D gene. In germline, CDR1 is SGHRS, CDR2 YFSETQ. The germline V and J ends were trimmed by 4 bases and 1 base, with 13 bases remaining between them. This CDR3 contains 15 residues. CDR3 loop: CASSPIPGGTDTQYF. The CDR3 nucleotides read TGCGCCAGCAGCCCAATTCCTGGAGGCACAGATACGCAGTATTTT.